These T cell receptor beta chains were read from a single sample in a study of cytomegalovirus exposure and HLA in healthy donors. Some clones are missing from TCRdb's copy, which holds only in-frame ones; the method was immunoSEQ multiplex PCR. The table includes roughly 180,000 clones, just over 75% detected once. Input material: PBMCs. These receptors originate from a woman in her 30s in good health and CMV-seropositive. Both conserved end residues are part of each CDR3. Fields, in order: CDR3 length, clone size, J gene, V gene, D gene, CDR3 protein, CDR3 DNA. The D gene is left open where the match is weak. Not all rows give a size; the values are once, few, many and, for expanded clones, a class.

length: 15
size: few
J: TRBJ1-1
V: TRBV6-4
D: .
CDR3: CASSPFQGGNTEAFF
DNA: TGTGCCAGCAGTCCCTTTCAGGGCGGGAACACTGAAGCTTTCTTT

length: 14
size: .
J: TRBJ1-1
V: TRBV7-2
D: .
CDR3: CASSSESVNTEAFF
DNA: TGTGCCAGCAGCTCCGAATCGGTTAACACTGAAGCTTTCTTT

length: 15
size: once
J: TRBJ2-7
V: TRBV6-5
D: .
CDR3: CASSTGERGKYEQYF
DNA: TGTGCCAGCAGTACCGGTGAAAGGGGAAAGTACGAGCAGTACTTC

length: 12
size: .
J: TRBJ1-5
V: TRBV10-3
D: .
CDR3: CAAGGVGQPQHF
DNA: TGTGCCGCCGGGGGGGTGGGTCAGCCCCAGCATTTT

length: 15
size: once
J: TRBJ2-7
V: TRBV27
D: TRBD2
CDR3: CASSPGTTAYYEQYF
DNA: TGTGCCAGCAGTCCCGGGACTACGGCTTACTACGAGCAGTACTTC

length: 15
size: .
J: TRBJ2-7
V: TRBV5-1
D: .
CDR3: CASSLMGGEGDEQYF
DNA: TGCGCCAGCAGCTTGATGGGGGGGGAGGGGGACGAGCAGTACTTC

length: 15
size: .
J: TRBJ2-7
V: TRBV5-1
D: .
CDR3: CASSLDGQGTYEQYF
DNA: TGCGCCAGCAGCTTGGACGGGCAGGGGACCTACGAGCAGTACTTC

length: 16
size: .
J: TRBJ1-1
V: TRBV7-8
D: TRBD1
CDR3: CASSFGQGVKNTEAFF
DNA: TGTGCCAGCAGCTTCGGACAGGGGGTCAAGAACACTGAAGCTTTCTTT

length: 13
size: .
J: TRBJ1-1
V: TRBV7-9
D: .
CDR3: CASSLLGGTEAFF
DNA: TGTGCCAGCAGCTTACTTGGCGGCACTGAAGCTTTCTTT

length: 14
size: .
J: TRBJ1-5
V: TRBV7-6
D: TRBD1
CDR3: CASSLGQGNQPQHF
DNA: TGTGCCAGCAGCTTAGGACAGGGAAATCAGCCCCAGCATTTT

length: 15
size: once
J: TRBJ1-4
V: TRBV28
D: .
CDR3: CASRIGGRDNEKLFF
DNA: TGTGCCAGCAGGATAGGGGGACGGGATAATGAAAAACTGTTTTTT

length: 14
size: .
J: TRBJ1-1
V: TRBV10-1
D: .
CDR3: CASSDRTGGLMAFF
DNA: TGCGCCAGCAGTGACCGGACGGGGGGGTTGATGGCTTTCTTT

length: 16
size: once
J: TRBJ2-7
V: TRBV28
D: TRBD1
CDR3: CASSFFRRQGTYEQYF
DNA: TGTGCCAGCAGTTTTTTCCGCCGACAGGGGACCTACGAGCAGTACTTC

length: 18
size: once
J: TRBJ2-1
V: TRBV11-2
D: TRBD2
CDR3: CASSLDWPIAGPYNEQFF
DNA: TGTGCCAGCAGCTTAGATTGGCCCATAGCGGGACCTTACAATGAGCAGTTCTTC

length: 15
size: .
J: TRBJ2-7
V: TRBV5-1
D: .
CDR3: CASSLSWAGIGEQYF
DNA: TGCGCCAGCAGCTTGTCCTGGGCCGGGATAGGGGAGCAGTACTTC

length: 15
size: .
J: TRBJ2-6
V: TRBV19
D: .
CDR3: CASSPDSSGANVLTF
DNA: TGTGCCAGTAGTCCAGACTCCTCTGGGGCCAACGTCCTGACTTTC

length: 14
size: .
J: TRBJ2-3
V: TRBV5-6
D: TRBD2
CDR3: CASSPRGWADTQYF
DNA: TGTGCCAGCAGCCCGCGGGGGTGGGCAGATACGCAGTATTTT

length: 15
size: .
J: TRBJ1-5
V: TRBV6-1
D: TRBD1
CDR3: CASSSRQGSNQPQHF
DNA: TGTGCCAGCAGTAGTCGACAGGGAAGCAATCAGCCCCAGCATTTT